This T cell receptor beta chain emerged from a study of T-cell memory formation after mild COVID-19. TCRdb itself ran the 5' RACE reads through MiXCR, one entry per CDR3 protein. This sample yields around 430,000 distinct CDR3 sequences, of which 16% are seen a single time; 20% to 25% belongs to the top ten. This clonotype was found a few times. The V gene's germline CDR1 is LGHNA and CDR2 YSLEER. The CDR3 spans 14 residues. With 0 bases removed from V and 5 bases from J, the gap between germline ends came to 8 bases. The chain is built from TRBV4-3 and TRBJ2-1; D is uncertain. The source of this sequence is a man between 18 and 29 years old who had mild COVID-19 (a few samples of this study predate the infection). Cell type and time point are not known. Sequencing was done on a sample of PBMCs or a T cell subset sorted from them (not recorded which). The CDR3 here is CASSQDEPDNEQFF. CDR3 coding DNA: TGCGCCAGCAGCCAAGATGAGCCGGACAATGAGCAGTTCTTC.